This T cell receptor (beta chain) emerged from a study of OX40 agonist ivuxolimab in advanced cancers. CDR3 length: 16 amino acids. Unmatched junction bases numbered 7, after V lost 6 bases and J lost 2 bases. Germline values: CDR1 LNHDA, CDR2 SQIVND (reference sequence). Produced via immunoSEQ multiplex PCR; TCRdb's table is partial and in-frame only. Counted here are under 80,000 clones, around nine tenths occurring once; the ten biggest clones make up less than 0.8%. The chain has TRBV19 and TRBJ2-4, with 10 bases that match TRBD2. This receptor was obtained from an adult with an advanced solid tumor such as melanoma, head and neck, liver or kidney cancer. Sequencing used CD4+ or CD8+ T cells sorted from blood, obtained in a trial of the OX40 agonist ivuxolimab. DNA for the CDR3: TGTGCCAGTAGACCGAGCGGGAGGGCGCCCAAAAACATTCAGTACTTC. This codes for CASRPSGRAPKNIQYF.